This T cell receptor (beta chain) was captured by sequencing in a study of molecular identifiers for immune sequencing clone quantification. V shed 8 bases and J shed 5 bases, with 18 bases lying between them. The CDR3 runs to 14 residues. Germline-derived CDR1 and CDR2 are LNHNV and YYDKDF (reference sequence). TCRdb re-called the PCR reads with MiXCR, one entry per CDR3 protein. The data show about 330,000 distinct CDR3 sequences, 24% seen once. Sequencing used naive CD8+ T cells from blood, with Jurkat cell RNA spiked in. Documented subset: FACS-sorted CD8+CD4-CCR7+CD45RA+ naive T cells. This chain links TRBV15 with TRBJ1-1; D perhaps matches TRBD1 (5 bases). The clonotype originates from a human donor in good health. Some libraries in this study had Jurkat cell RNA spiked in. CDR3 sequence: CATGGFPRGTEAFF. DNA for the CDR3: TGTGCCACCGGGGGGTTCCCAAGGGGAACTGAAGCTTTCTTT. The complete variable domain, with remaining parts taken from reference TRBV15 and TRBJ1-1, reads DAMVIQNPRYQVTQFGKPVTLSCSQTLNHNVMYWYQQKSSQAPKLLFHYYDKDFNNEADTPDNFQSRRPNTSFCFLDIRSPGLGDTAMYLCATGGFPRGTEAFFGQGTRLTVV.